The rows below give T cell receptor beta chains drawn from one sample of a study of yellow fever vaccine responses in identical twins. MiXCR, run by TCRdb on the RT-PCR reads, gives a single entry per CDR3 protein. The sample lists around 17,000 distinct CDR3 sequences, roughly 80% occurring once. This sample comprised T cells from blood (PBMCs), unsorted or a sorted subset (not recorded which), obtained before or after yellow fever vaccination (not recorded which). Receptors originate from a woman aged 18 to 35 who received the yellow fever vaccine. Both conserved end residues are part of each CDR3. Each record gives: V gene, J gene, clone size, D gene, CDR3 protein, CDR3 DNA. D genes are given only for firm matches. Size values are once, few and many counts, or a class for expanded clones, and some rows have none.

TRBV11-1	TRBJ2-7	medium-sized	NA	CASSLWSDLYEQYF	TGTGCCAGCTCTTTGTGGTCAGACCTCTACGAGCAGTACTTC
TRBV24-1	TRBJ2-7	NA	NA	CATRLTGSSQPSLSSYEQYF	TGTGCCACCAGGCTAACCGGTAGCAGTCAACCCAGTTTAAGTTCCTACGAGCAGTACTTC
TRBV12-3/TRBV12-4	TRBJ2-7	NA	NA	CASSLPNEYEQYF	TGTGCCAGCAGTTTACCGAACGAATACGAGCAGTACTTC
TRBV29-1	TRBJ2-4	NA	NA	CSVAGGRGDIQYF	TGCAGCGTTGCGGGTGGCAGGGGTGACATTCAGTACTTC
TRBV7-9	TRBJ2-3	NA	NA	CASSSGLGQKYF	TGTGCCAGCAGCTCAGGACTGGGCCAGAAGTATTTT
TRBV12-3/TRBV12-4	TRBJ2-1	NA	NA	CASRPDPRTVDNEQFF	TGTGCCAGCAGACCGGACCCCAGGACAGTCGACAATGAGCAGTTCTTC
TRBV21-1	TRBJ2-1	NA	NA	CASSKPDSTGNEQFF	TGTGCCAGCAGCAAACCGGACAGCACGGGCAATGAGCAGTTCTTC
TRBV5-4	TRBJ2-7	NA	TRBD2	CASSLLGGGRKEQYF	TGTGCCAGCAGCTTACTTGGCGGGGGAAGAAAAGAGCAGTACTTC
TRBV5-1	TRBJ1-5	NA	NA	CASGTDGHNQPQHF	TGCGCCAGCGGAACCGACGGCCACAATCAGCCCCAGCATTTT
TRBV4-1	TRBJ2-1	NA	TRBD2	CASSQEDSGGREQFF	TGCGCCAGCAGCCAAGAGGACAGCGGGGGCCGGGAGCAGTTCTTC
TRBV2	TRBJ2-1	NA	NA	CASRSQRVTSYNEQFF	TGTGCCAGCAGATCCCAGCGGGTGACCTCCTACAATGAGCAGTTCTTC
TRBV4-2	TRBJ1-1	NA	NA	CASQTAMNTEAFF	TGTGCCAGCCAAACCGCGATGAACACTGAAGCTTTCTTT
TRBV20-1	TRBJ2-5	NA	NA	CSARPNGVQETQYF	TGCAGTGCTAGGCCCAATGGGGTCCAAGAGACCCAGTACTTC
TRBV19	TRBJ2-1	NA	TRBD2	CASTVTSDTYNEQFF	TGTGCCAGTACCGTGACTAGCGATACCTACAATGAGCAGTTCTTC
TRBV4-3	TRBJ2-1	NA	TRBD1	CASSQRETGDEQFF	TGCGCCAGCAGCCAGAGGGAGACAGGGGATGAGCAGTTCTTC
TRBV6-2/TRBV6-3	TRBJ2-2	few	NA	CASSYYINTGELFF	TGTGCCAGCAGTTACTACATAAACACCGGGGAGCTGTTTTTT
TRBV7-9	TRBJ2-5	NA	NA	CASSLLGQETQYF	TGTGCCAGCAGCTTATTGGGACAAGAGACCCAGTACTTC
TRBV12-3/TRBV12-4	TRBJ1-1	NA	NA	CASRPLQRRGEAFF	TGTGCCAGCAGACCCCTACAGCGGCGTGGGGAAGCTTTCTTT
TRBV27	TRBJ2-5	once	NA	CASSLGPTYQETQYF	TGTGCCAGCAGTTTGGGACCTACGTACCAAGAGACCCAGTACTTC
TRBV4-2	TRBJ2-7	NA	TRBD1	CASSQETGDEQYF	TGTGCCAGCAGCCAGGAGACAGGGGACGAGCAGTACTTC
TRBV11-2	TRBJ2-7	NA	NA	CASSPAFDEQYF	TGTGCCAGCAGCCCCGCCTTCGACGAGCAGTACTTC
TRBV5-1	TRBJ2-2	NA	NA	CASSNRTTNTGELFF	TGCGCCAGCAGCAATAGGACTACAAACACCGGGGAGCTGTTTTTT
TRBV5-4	TRBJ2-1	NA	TRBD2	CASSLEGLAGHQFF	TGTGCCAGCAGCTTGGAGGGACTAGCGGGACATCAGTTCTTC
TRBV4-1	TRBJ2-7	NA	TRBD1	CASSQEPGQRYEQYF	TGCGCCAGCAGCCAAGAGCCGGGACAGAGGTACGAGCAGTACTTC
TRBV18	TRBJ2-2	NA	TRBD1	CASSVAGTDTGELFF	TGTGCCAGCTCGGTCGCTGGGACAGACACCGGGGAGCTGTTTTTT
TRBV10-3	TRBJ2-1	NA	TRBD2	CAITDAGDEQFF	TGTGCCATCACTGATGCGGGAGACGAGCAGTTCTTC